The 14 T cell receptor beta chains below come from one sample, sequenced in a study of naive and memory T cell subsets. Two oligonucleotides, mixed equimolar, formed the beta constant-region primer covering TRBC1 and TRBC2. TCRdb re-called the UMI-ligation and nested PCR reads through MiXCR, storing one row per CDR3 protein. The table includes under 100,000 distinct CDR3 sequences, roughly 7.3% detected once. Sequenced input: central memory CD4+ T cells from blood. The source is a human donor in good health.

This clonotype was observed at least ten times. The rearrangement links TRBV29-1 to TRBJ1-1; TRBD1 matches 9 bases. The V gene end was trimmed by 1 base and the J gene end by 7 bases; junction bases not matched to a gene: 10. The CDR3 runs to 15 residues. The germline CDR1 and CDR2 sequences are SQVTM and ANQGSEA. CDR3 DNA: TGCAGCGTTGAAGCCCGAGGGACAGGGAAGAATGAAGCTTTCTTT. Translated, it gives CSVEARGTGKNEAFF.

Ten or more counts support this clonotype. The CDR3 region is CASSFSQGQPQHF. CDR3 in DNA: TGTGCCAGCAGTTTTTCTCAGGGCCAGCCCCAGCATTTT. This sequence joins TRBV12-3 or TRBV12-4 and TRBJ1-5; tentatively, D is TRBD1 (5 bases). Trimming removed 3 bases from V and 7 bases from J, with 10 bases in between. The CDR3 has 13 residues.

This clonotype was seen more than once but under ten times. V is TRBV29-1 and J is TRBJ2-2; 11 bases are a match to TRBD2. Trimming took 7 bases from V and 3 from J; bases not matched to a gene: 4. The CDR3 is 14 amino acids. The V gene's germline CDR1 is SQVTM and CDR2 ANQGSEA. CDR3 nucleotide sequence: TGCAGCGCCCGGACTAGCGGGCACACCGGGGAGCTGTTTTTT. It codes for CSARTSGHTGELFF.

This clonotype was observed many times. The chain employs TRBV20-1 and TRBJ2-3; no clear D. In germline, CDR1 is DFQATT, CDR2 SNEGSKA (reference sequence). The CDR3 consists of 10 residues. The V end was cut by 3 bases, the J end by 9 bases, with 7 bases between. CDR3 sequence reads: CSARSETQYF. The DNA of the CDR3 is TGCAGTGCTAGGAGCGAGACGCAGTATTTT.

The chain's CDR3 is CASSQDIQGNEQFF. The CDR3 bases are TGTGCCAGCAGCCAAGATATCCAAGGAAATGAGCAGTTCTTC. J is TRBJ2-1 and V is TRBV14; the D is unclear. V was pared by 0 bases and J by 7 bases, with 10 bases between. Germline V gene sequence: CDR1 SGHDN, CDR2 FVKESK. The CDR3 has 14 residues.

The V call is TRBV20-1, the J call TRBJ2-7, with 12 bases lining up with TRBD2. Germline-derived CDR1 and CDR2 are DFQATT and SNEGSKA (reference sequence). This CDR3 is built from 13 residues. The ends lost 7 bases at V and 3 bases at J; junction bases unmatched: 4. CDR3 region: CSVQTSGGYEQYF. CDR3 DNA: TGCAGTGTTCAGACTAGCGGGGGCTACGAGCAGTACTTC.

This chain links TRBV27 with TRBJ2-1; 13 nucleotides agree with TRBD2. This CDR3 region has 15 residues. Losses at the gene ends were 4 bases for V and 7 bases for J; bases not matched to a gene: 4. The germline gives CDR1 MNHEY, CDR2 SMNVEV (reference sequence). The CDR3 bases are TGTGCCAGCAGTTGGACTAGCGGGAGTCAAAATGAGCAGTTCTTC. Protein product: CASSWTSGSQNEQFF.

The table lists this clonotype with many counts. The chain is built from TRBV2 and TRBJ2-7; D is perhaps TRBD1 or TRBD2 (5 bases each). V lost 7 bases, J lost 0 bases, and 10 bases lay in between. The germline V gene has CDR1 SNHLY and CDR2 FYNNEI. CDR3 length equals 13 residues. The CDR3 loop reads CASTPGTSYEQYF. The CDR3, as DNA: TGTGCCAGCACCCCCGGGACCTCCTACGAGCAGTACTTC.

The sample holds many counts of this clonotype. The CDR3 sequence: CSAHPGYEQYF. The CDR3 nucleotides are TGCAGTGCTCACCCAGGGTACGAGCAGTACTTC. This chain uses TRBV20-1 with TRBJ2-7, with D possibly matching TRBD1 (5 bases). Between the trimmed V and J ends, which lost 5 bases and 4 bases, there was a span of 9 bases. The CDR3 has 11 amino acids. Germline CDR1 is DFQATT and CDR2 is SNEGSKA (reference sequence).

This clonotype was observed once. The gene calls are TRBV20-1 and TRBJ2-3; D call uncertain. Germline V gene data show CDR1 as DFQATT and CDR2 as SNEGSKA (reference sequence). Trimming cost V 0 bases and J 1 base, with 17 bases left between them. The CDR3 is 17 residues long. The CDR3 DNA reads TGCAGTGCTAGAGAAGGTCTACTGGGTGGGGGCACAGATACGCAGTATTTT. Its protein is CSAREGLLGGGTDTQYF.

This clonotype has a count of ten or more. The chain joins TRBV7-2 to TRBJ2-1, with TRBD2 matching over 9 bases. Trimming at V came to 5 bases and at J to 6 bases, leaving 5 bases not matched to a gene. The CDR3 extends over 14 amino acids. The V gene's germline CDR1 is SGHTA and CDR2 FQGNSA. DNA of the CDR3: TGTGCCAGCAGCACACTAGCGGGCGGCAATGAGCAGTTCTTC. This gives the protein CASSTLAGGNEQFF.

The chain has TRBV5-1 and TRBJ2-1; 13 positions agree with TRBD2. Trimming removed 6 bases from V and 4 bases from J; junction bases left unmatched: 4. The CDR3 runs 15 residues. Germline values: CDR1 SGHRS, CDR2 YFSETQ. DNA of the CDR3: TGCGCCAGCACCGAACTAGCGGGGGGGTACAATGAGCAGTTCTTC. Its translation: CASTELAGGYNEQFF.

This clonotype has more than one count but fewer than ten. The CDR3 bases are TGTGCCAGCAGTTTAGTAGTAGCCAAAAACATTCAGTACTTC. It is translated as CASSLVVAKNIQYF. This sequence joins TRBV12-3 or TRBV12-4 and TRBJ2-4; no firm D call. The germline V and J ends were trimmed by 1 base and 0 bases, with 4 bases remaining between them. The CDR3 runs to 14 residues.

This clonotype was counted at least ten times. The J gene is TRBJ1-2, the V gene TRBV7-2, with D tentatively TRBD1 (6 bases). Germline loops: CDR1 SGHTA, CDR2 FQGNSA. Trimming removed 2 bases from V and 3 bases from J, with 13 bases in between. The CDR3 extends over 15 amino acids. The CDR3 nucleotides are TGTGCCAGCAGCTTAAAACAGGGATGGGACTATGGCTACACCTTC. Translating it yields CASSLKQGWDYGYTF.